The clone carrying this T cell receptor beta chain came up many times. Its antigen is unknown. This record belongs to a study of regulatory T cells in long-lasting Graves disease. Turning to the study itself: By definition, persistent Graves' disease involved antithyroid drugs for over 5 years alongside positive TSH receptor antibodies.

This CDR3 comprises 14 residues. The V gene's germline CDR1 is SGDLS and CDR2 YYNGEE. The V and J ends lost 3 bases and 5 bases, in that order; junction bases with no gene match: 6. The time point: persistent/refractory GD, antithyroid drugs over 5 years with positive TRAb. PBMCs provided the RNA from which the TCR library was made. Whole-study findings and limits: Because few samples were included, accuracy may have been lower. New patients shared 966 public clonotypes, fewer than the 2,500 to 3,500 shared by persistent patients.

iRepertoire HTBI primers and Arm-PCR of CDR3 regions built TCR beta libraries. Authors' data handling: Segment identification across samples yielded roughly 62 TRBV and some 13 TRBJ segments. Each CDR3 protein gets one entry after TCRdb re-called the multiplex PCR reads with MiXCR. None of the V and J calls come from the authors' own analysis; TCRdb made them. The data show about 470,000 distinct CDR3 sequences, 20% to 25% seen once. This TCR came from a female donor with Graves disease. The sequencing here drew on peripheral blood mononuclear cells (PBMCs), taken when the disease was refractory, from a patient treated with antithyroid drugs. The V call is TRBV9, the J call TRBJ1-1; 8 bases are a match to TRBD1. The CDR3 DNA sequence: TGTGCCAGCAGCGGGACAGGGAGGGAGACTGAAGCTTTCTTT. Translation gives CASSGTGRETEAFF.